This T cell receptor beta chain was sequenced in a study of T-cell reconstitution after alpha-beta-depleted transplantation in children (dated by TCRdb to the mid-2010s). Regarding the complete study: T-cell immune reconstitution after TCRalphabeta/CD19-depleted allogeneic hematopoietic cell transplantation in children was quantitatively tracked in the study by means of TCR repertoire profiling.

Library prep was done by PCR. Sequencing used an Illumina HiSeq 2500. Molecular barcoding was employed in the preparation of TCR libraries, with unique molecular identifiers being used to normalize TCRbeta repertoire quantification. The raw public data were reprocessed by TCRdb itself: fastp quality trimming at Q25, MiXCR clonotype calling, in-frame beta chains only. Every distinct CDR3 protein forms one entry, paired with its most common genes and DNA. Recorded for this sample are 490,000 or so distinct CDR3 sequences; around 13% of them occurred a single time. Of the sample, 5% to 6% is held by the ten largest clones. A word on this clonotype: The antigen it binds to is not known. No much larger clone is present one base from it, and per-base qualities are unavailable.

The CDR3 has 15 amino acids, counting the end cysteine and phenylalanine. Just the 45-base CDR3 DNA is kept, in frame starting at base 1. V and J are truncated by 3 bases and 4 bases respectively, leaving an intervening sequence of 16 bases. The germline V gene (reference sequence) provides CDR1 SGHKS and CDR2 YYEKEE. The chain uses TRBV5-5 and TRBJ1-2, with TRBD1 tentatively as D gene (6 bases match). The source is a human donor who donated a stem cell graft to a child with combined immunodeficiency. The sample consisted of PBMCs from the stem cell graft donor, taken from the stem cell graft. The nucleotides read TGTGCCAGCAGCTATACACAGGGAGCCGTCTATGGCTACACCTTC. Its protein is CASSYTQGAVYGYTF.